This T cell receptor beta chain was captured in a study of control samples from healthy donors and cancer patients. TCRdb keeps only in-frame clones here, not all; method: immunoSEQ multiplex PCR. The profile shows over 100,000 clones, 90% of them singletons. This clonotype was sampled from a human donor in good health. The donor label of this sample is uncertain. The sequenced sample consisted of blood.

The CDR3 is CASSPEVNTEAFF. The CDR3 region has the DNA TGTGCCAGCTCACCGGAAGTGAACACTGAAGCTTTCTTT. This chain uses TRBV18 with TRBJ1-1; no definite D call. Germline values: CDR1 KGHSH, CDR2 LQKENI. With 3 bases removed from V and 0 bases from J, the gap between germline ends came to 5 bases. There are 13 residues in the CDR3.